Sequencing of this T cell receptor (beta chain) was carried out in a study of somatic mutations in cytotoxic T cells in rheumatoid arthritis. Study in general: Each patient's diagnosis was followed right away by a blood draw (roughly 30 ml EDTA), before any treatment. General study results and limits: Measurement of CD8+ T-cell clonality revealed no significant difference between rheumatoid arthritis patients and age-matched healthy controls.

By positive magnetic bead selection, CD4+ and CD8+ cells were isolated, and their purity was checked by flow cytometry. As to this clone: No antigen is known for it.

The CDR3 is 13 residues long. V was cut by 1 base and J by 1 base, with 4 bases left in between. Per the germline V gene, CDR1 is SEHNR and CDR2 is FQNEAQ (reference sequence). Here immunoSEQ multiplex PCR was the method, and the copy in TCRdb shows in-frame clones only, minus some. The sample shows around 7,400 clones, 75% to 90% of them seen only once. The sequence was obtained from a woman in her seventies with rheumatoid arthritis. The V gene is TRBV7-9, the J gene TRBJ2-5; unclear D gene. The sample consisted of CD8+ T cells sorted from blood. The CDR3 nucleotides are TGTGCCAGCAGCTTAGTCCTCCAAGAGACCCAGTACTTC. Translated, it gives CASSLVLQETQYF.